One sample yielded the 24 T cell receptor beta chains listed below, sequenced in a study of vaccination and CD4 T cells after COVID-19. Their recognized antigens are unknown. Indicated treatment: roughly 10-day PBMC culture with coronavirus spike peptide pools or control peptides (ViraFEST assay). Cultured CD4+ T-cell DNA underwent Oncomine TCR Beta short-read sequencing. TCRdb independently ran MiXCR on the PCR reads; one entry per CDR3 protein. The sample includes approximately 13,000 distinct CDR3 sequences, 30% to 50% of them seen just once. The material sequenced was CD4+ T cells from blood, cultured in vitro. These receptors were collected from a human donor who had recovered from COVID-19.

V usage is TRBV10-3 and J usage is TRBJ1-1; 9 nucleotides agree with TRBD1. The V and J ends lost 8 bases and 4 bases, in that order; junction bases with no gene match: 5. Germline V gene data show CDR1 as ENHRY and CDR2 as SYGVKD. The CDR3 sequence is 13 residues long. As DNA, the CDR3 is TGTGCCATCCGAAGGGACAGGGTCACTGAAGCTTTCTTT. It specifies CAIRRDRVTEAFF.

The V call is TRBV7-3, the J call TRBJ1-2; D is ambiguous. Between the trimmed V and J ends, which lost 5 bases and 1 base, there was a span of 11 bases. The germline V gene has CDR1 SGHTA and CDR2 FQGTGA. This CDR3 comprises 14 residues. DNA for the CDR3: TGTGCCAGCAGCCCCTCGGGCAGTAACTATGGCTACACCTTC. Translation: CASSPSGSNYGYTF.

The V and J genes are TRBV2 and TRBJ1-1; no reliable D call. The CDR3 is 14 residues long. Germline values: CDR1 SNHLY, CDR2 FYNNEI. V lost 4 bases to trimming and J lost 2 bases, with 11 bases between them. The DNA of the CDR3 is TGTGCCAGCAGTGTCCGGACGGATAACACTGAAGCTTTCTTT. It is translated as CASSVRTDNTEAFF.

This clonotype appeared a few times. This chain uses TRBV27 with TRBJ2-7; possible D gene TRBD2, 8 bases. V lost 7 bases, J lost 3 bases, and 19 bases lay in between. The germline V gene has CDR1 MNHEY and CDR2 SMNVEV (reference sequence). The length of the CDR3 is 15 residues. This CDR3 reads CASKSGGDRVYEQYF. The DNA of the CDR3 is TGTGCCAGCAAATCCGGGGGGGACAGAGTCTACGAGCAGTACTTC.

This CDR3 is CASSLISPGLHKTSYNEQFF. The CDR3 nucleotides are TGTGCCAGCAGCTTGATTTCACCGGGACTCCACAAAACTTCCTACAATGAGCAGTTCTTC. The chain uses TRBV7-9 and TRBJ2-1; possibly TRBD2 for D (6 bases). Trimming shortened V by 3 bases and J by 1 base, and 25 bases separated the two germline ends. The CDR3 extends over 20 amino acids. Germline lookup yields CDR1 SEHNR and CDR2 FQNEAQ (reference sequence).

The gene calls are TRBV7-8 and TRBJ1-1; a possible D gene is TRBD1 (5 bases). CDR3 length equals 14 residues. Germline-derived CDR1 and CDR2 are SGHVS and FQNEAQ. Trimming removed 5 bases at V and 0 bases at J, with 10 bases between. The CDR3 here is CASSPRTLNTEAFF. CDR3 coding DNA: TGTGCCAGCAGCCCCCGGACACTGAACACTGAAGCTTTCTTT.

The CDR3: CASSLNRETEAFF. The CDR3, as DNA: TGTGCCAGCAGCTTGAACAGGGAAACTGAAGCTTTCTTT. The chain carries TRBV7-2 and TRBJ1-1, with D tentatively TRBD1 (6 bases). Between the trimmed V and J ends, which lost 3 bases and 5 bases, there was a span of 10 bases. The CDR3 has 13 amino acids. Looked up from germline, CDR1 is SGHTA and CDR2 is FQGNSA.

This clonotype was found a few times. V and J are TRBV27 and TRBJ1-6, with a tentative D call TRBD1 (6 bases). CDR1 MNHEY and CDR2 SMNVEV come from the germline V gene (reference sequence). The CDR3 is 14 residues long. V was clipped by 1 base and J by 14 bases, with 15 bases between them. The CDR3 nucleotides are TGTGCCAGCAGTTTATGGGGGGGGCAGGCGGCCCTCCACTTT. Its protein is CASSLWGGQAALHF.

CDR3 region: CASSFGTSGDTSGANVLTF. The CDR3 coding sequence is TGTGCCAGCAGCTTCGGGACTAGCGGGGACACCTCTGGGGCCAACGTCCTGACTTTC. V and J are TRBV7-6 and TRBJ2-6, with 13 bases matching TRBD2. The ends lost 3 bases at V and 0 bases at J; junction bases unmatched: 5. Germline CDR1 reads SGHVS; CDR2 reads FNYEAQ. The CDR3 sequence is 19 residues long.

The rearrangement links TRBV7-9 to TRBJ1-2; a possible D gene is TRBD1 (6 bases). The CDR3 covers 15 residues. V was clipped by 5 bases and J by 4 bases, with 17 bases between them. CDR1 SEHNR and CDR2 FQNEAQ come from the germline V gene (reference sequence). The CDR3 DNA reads TGTGCCAGCAGCGAAGGATGGTCAGGGGTCTATGGCTACACCTTC. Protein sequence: CASSEGWSGVYGYTF.

Written as DNA, the CDR3 is TGTGCCAGCAGCCCGCAGGGCGGGGAGACCCAGTACTTC. Encoded protein: CASSPQGGETQYF. The chain couples TRBV7-3 to TRBJ2-5, with D possibly being TRBD1 or TRBD2 (5 bases each). Trimming took off 5 bases at V and 5 bases at J, with 12 bases between the two ends. The CDR3 has 13 residues. Germline lookup yields CDR1 SGHTA and CDR2 FQGTGA.

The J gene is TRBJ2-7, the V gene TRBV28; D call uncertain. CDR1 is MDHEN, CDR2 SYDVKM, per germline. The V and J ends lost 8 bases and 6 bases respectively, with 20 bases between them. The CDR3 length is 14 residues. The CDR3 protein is CASRKAGQTPEQYF. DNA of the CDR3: TGTGCCAGCCGAAAGGCCGGGCAGACCCCCGAGCAGTACTTC.

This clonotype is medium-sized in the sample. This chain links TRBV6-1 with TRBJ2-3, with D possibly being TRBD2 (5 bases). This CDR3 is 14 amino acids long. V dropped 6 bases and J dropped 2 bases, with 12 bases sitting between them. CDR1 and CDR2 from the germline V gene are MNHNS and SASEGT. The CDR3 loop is CASRLGAFTDTQYF. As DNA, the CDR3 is TGTGCCAGCAGACTAGGTGCTTTCACAGATACGCAGTATTTT.

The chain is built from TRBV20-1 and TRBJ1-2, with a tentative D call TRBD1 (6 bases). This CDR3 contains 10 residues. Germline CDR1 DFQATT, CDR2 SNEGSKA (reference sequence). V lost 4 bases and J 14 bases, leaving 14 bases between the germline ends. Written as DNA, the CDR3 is TGCAGTGCTACAGGGGAAGCGTATACCTTC. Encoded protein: CSATGEAYTF.

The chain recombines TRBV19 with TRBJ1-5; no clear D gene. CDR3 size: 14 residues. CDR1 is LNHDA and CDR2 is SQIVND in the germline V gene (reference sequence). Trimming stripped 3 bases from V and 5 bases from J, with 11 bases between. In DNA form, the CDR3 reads TGTGCCAGTAGTATCCTAGGGAGTTATCAGCCCCAGCATTTT. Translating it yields CASSILGSYQPQHF.

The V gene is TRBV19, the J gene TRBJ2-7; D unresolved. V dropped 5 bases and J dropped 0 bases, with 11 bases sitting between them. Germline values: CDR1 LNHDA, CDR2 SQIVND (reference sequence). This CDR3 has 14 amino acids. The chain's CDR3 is CASSDGPSSYEQYF. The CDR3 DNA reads TGTGCCAGTAGTGACGGGCCATCCTCCTACGAGCAGTACTTC.

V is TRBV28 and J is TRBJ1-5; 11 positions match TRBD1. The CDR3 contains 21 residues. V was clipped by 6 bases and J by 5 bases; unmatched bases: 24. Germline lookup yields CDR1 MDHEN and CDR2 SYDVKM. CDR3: CASRPMDRGLFRVFHYQPQHF. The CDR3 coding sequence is TGTGCCAGCAGACCTATGGACAGGGGGCTTTTTCGGGTGTTCCATTATCAGCCCCAGCATTTT.

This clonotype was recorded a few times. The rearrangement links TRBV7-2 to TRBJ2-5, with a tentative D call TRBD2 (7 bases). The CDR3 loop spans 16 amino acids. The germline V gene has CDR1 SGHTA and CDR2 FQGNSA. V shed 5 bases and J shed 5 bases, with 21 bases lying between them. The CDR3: CASSSTTGKGGETQYF. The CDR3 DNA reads TGTGCCAGCAGCAGTACTACAGGGAAGGGGGGGGAGACCCAGTACTTC. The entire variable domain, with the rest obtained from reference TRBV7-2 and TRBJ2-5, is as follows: GAGVSQSPSNKVTEKGKDVELRCDPISGHTALYWYRQSLGQGLEFLIYFQGNSAPDKSGLPSDRFSAERTGGSVSTLTIQRTQQEDSAVYLCASSSTTGKGGETQYFGPGTRLLVL.

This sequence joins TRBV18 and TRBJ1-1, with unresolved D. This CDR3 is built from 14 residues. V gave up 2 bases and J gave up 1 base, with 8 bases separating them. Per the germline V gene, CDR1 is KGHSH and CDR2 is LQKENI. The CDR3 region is CASSPINENTEAFF. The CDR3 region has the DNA TGTGCCAGCTCACCAATCAACGAGAACACTGAAGCTTTCTTT.

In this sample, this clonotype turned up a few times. Written as DNA, the CDR3 is TGCAGTGCCCTCGACAGGTTGAACACTGAAGCTTTCTTT. Protein: CSALDRLNTEAFF. V gene TRBV20-1 combines with J gene TRBJ1-1; TRBD1 is a possible D gene (6 bases). Germline CDR1 reads DFQATT; CDR2 reads SNEGSKA (reference sequence). The CDR3 loop spans 13 amino acids. The germline V and J ends were trimmed by 6 bases and 0 bases, with 11 bases remaining between them.

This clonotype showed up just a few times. The CDR3 DNA follows: TGCAGTGCTAGAGATCTCTATAGGGGCTCCGATGGCAATCAGCCCCAGCATTTT. Protein product: CSARDLYRGSDGNQPQHF. V and J are TRBV20-1 and TRBJ1-5; a possible D gene is TRBD1 (5 bases). The CDR3 is 18 residues long. Trimming left V 0 bases short and J 2 bases short, with 20 bases between. Per germline, CDR1 DFQATT and CDR2 SNEGSKA (reference sequence).

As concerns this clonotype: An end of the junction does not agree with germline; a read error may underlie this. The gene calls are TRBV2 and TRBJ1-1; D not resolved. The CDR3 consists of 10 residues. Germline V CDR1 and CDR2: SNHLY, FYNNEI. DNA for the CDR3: TGTGCCAGCAGTGAAAAGTCGCGGATCTTT. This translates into CASSEKSRIF.

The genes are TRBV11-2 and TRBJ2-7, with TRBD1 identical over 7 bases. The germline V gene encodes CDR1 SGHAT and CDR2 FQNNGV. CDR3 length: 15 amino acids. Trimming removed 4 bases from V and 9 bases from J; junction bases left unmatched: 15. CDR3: CASSSTTEISGGQYF. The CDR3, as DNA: TGTGCCAGCAGCTCGACGACAGAGATCTCAGGGGGGCAGTACTTC. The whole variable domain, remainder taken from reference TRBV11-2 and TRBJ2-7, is EAGVAQSPRYKIIEKRQSVAFWCNPISGHATLYWYQQILGQGPKLLIQFQNNGVVDDSQLPKDRFSAERLKGVDSTLKIQPAKLEDSAVYLCASSSTTEISGGQYFGPGTRLTVT.

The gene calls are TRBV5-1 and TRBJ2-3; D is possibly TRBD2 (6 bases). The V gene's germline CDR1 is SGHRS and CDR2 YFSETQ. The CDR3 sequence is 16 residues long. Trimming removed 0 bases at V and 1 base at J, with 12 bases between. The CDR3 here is CASSLAQASGTDTQYF. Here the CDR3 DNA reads TGCGCCAGCAGCTTGGCCCAGGCTAGCGGCACAGATACGCAGTATTTT.